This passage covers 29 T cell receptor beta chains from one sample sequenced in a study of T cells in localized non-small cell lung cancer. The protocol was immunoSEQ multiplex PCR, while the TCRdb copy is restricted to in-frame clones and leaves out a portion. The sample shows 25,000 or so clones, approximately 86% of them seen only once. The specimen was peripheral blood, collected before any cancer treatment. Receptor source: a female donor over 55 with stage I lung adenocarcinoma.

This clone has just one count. The chain's CDR3 is CASSQAGPFNEQFF. The CDR3 bases are TGTGCCAGCAGCCAGGCGGGTCCGTTCAATGAGCAGTTCTTC. The V and J genes are TRBV5-4 and TRBJ2-1; a possible D gene is TRBD2 (5 bases). The ends were cut back, 4 bases at V and 6 bases at J, with 14 bases in the middle. The CDR3 is 14 amino acids. Looked up from germline, CDR1 is SGHNT and CDR2 is YYREEE (reference sequence).

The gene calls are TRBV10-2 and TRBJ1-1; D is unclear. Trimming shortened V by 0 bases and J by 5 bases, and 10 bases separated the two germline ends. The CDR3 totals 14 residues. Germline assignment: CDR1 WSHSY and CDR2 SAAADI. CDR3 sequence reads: CASSESPGGTEAFF. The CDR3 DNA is TGCGCCAGCAGTGAGTCTCCGGGAGGAACTGAAGCTTTCTTT.

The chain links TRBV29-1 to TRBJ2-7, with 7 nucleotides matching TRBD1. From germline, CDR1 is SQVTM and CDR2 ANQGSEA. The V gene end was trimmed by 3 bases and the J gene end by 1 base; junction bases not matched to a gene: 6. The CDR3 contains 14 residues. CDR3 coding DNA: TGCAGCGTTGAGTCCCCGGGACAGTCCTACGAGCAGTACTTC. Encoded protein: CSVESPGQSYEQYF.

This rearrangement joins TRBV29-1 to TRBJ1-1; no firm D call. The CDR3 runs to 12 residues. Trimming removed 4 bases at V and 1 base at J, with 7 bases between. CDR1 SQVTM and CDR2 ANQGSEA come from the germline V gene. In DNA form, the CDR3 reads TGCAGCGTTGCTGGACGGAACACTGAAGCTTTCTTT. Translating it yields CSVAGRNTEAFF.

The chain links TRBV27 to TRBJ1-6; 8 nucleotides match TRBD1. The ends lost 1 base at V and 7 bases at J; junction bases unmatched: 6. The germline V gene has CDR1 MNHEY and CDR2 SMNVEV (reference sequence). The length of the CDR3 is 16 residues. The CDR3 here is CASSLFTGTGNSPLHF. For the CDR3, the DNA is TGTGCCAGCAGTTTATTCACTGGGACAGGCAATTCACCCCTCCACTTT.

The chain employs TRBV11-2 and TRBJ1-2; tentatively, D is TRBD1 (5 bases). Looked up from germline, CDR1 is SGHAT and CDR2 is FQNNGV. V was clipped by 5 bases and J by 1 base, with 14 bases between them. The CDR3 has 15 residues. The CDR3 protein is CASSQTFQGNYGYTF. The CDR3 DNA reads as TGTGCCAGCAGCCAGACCTTCCAGGGTAACTATGGCTACACCTTC.

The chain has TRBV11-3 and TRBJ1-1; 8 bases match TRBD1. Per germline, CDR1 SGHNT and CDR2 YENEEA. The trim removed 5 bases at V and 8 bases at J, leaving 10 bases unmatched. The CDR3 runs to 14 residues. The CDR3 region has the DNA TGTGCCAGCAGCGCTACTTCCAGGACAGGGGAAGCTTTCTTT. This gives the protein CASSATSRTGEAFF.

In DNA form, the CDR3 reads TGTGCTAGTGGTTTCGACAGCCCCCCCTACGAGCAGTACTTC. This sequence encodes CASGFDSPPYEQYF. The chain combines TRBV12-5 with TRBJ2-7; tentatively, D is TRBD1 (5 bases). The CDR3 has 14 amino acids. V was cut by 3 bases and J by 2 bases, with 11 bases left in between. CDR1 is LGHNT and CDR2 is FRNRAP in the germline V gene. The full variable domain, in which reference TRBV12-5 and TRBJ2-7 provide the parts outside the CDR3, is DARVTQTPRHKVTEMGQEVTMRCQPILGHNTVFWYRQTMMQGLELLAYFRNRAPLDDSGMPKDRFSAEMPDATLATLKIQPSEPRDSAVYFCASGFDSPPYEQYFGPGTRLTVT.

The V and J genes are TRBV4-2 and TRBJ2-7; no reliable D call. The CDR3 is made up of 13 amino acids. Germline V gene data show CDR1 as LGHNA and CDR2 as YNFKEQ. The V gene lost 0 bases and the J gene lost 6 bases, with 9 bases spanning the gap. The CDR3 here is CASSQDGPVEQYF. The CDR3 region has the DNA TGTGCCAGCAGCCAAGACGGCCCGGTCGAGCAGTACTTC.

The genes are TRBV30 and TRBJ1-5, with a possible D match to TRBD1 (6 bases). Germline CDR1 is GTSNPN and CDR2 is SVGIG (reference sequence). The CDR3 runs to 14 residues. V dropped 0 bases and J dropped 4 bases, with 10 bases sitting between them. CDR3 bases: TGTGCCTGGAGTGTAAAGGGGGGAAATCAGCCCCAGCATTTT. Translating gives CAWSVKGGNQPQHF.

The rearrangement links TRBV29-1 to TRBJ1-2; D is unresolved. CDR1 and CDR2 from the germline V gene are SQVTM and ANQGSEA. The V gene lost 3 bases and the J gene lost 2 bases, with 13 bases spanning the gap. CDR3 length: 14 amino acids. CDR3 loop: CSVDGSLINYGYTF. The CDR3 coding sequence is TGCAGCGTTGACGGCAGCCTTATAAACTATGGCTACACCTTC.

CDR3 in amino acids: CARYQPQHF. CDR3 nucleotides: TGTGCCAGGTATCAGCCCCAGCATTTT. V is TRBV6-4 and J is TRBJ1-5; no definite D call. V dropped 9 bases and J dropped 5 bases, with 2 bases sitting between them. The CDR3 length is 9 residues. From germline, CDR1 is MRHNA and CDR2 SNTAGT.

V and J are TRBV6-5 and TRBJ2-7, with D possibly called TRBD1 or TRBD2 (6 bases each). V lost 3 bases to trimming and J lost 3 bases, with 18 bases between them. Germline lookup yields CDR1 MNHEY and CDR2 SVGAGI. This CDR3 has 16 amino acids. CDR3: CASSYGMGGQFYEQYF. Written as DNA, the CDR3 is TGTGCCAGCAGTTATGGAATGGGGGGCCAGTTCTACGAGCAGTACTTC.

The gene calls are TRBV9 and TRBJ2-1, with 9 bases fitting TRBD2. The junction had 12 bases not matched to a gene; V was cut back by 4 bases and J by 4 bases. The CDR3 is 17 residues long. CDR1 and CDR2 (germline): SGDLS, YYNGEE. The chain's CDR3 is CASSSDGSSGSYNEQFF. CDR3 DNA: TGTGCCAGCAGCTCCGACGGGAGTAGCGGGAGTTACAATGAGCAGTTCTTC.

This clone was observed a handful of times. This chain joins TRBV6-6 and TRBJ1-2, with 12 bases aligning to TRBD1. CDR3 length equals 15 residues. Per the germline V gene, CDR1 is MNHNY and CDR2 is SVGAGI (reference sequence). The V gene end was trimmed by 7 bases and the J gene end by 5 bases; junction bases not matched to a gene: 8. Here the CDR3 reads CASKGDRGRLYGYTF. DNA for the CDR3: TGTGCCAGCAAAGGGGACAGGGGGCGTTTATATGGCTACACCTTC.

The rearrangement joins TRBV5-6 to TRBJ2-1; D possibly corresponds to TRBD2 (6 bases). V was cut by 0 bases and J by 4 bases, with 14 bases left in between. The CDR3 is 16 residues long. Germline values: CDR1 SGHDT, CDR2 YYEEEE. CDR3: CASSLVGSSVYNEQFF. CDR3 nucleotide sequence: TGTGCCAGCAGCTTGGTCGGTTCTAGCGTTTACAATGAGCAGTTCTTC. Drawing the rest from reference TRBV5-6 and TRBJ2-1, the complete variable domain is DAGVTQSPTHLIKTRGQQVTLRCSPKSGHDTVSWYQQALGQGPQFIFQYYEEEERQRGNFPDRFSGHQFPNYSSELNVNALLLGDSALYLCASSLVGSSVYNEQFFGPGTRLTVL.

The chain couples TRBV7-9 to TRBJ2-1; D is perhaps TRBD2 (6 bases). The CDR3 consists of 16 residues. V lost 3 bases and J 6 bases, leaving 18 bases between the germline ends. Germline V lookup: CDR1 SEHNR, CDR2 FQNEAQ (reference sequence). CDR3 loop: CASSFPAQRGINEQFF. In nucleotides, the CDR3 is TGTGCCAGCAGCTTCCCTGCCCAGCGCGGGATCAATGAGCAGTTCTTC.

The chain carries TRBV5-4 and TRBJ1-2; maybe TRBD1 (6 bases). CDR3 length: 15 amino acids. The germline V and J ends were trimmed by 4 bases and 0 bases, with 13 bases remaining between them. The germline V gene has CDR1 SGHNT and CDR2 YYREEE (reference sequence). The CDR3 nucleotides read TGTGCCAGCAGCCCAAAGACAGGAGCTAACTATGGCTACACCTTC. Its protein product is CASSPKTGANYGYTF. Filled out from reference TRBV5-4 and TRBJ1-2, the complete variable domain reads ETGVTQSPTHLIKTRGQQVTLRCSSQSGHNTVSWYQQALGQGPQFIFQYYREEENGRGNFPPRFSGLQFPNYSSELNVNALELDDSALYLCASSPKTGANYGYTFGSGTRLTVV.

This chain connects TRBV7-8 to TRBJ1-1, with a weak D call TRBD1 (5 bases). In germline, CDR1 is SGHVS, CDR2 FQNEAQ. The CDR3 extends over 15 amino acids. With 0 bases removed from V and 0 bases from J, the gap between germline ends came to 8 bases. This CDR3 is CASSLAPGMNTEAFF. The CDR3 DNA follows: TGTGCCAGCAGCTTAGCGCCAGGGATGAACACTGAAGCTTTCTTT.

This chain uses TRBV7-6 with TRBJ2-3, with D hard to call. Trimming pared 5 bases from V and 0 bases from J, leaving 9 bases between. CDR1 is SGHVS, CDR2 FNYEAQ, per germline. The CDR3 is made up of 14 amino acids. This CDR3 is CASSRTASTDTQYF. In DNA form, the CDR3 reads TGTGCCAGCAGCCGGACGGCTAGCACAGATACGCAGTATTTT.

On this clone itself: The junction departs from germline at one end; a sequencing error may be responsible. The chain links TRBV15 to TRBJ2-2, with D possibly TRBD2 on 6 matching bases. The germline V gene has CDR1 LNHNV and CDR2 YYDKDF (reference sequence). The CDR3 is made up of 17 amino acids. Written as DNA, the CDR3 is TGTGCCATCAGCAGAGGAGGGGACGGGAGGAACACCGGGGAGCTGTTTTTT. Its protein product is CAISRGGDGRNTGELFF.

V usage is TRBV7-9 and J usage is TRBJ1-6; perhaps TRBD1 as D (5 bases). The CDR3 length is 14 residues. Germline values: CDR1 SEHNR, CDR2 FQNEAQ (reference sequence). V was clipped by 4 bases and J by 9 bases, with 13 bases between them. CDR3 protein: CASSSRVNGSPLHF. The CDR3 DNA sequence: TGTGCCAGCAGCTCCAGGGTAAACGGTTCACCCCTCCACTTT.

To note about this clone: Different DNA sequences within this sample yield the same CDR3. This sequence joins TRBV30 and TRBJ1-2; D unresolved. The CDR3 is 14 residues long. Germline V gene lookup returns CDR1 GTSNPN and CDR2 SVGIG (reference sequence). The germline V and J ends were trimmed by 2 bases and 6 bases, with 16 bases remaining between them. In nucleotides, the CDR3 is TGTGCCTGGAGTCCCCGGAGGGAAGCCCATGGCTACACCTTC. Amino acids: CAWSPRREAHGYTF.

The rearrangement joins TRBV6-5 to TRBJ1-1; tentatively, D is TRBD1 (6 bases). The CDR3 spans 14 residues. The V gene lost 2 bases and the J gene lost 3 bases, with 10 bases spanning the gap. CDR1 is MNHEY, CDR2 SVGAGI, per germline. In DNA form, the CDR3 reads TGTGCCAGCAGTTACAACAGGGCGGACACTGAAGCTTTCTTT. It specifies CASSYNRADTEAFF.

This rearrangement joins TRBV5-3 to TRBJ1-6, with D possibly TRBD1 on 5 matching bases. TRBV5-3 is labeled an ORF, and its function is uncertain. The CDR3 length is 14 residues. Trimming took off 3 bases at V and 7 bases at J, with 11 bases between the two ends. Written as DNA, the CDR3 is TGTGCCAGAAGCTCTCAGGGAGGCAATTCACCCCTCCACTTT. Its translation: CARSSQGGNSPLHF.

DNA for the CDR3: TGCGCCAGCAGCTCGGGACTGCCTAATTCACCCCTCCACTTT. Amino acids: CASSSGLPNSPLHF. V usage is TRBV5-1 and J usage is TRBJ1-6; tentative D call: TRBD1 (5 bases). This CDR3 has 14 residues. Looked up from germline, CDR1 is SGHRS and CDR2 is YFSETQ. Trimming pared 3 bases from V and 6 bases from J, leaving 10 bases between.

CDR3 sequence: CASSLVPQGNYGYTF. For the CDR3, the DNA is TGTGCCAGCAGCTTAGTGCCTCAGGGGAACTATGGCTACACCTTC. This sequence joins TRBV11-2 and TRBJ1-2; D perhaps matches TRBD1 (6 bases). This CDR3 has 15 amino acids. Trimming shortened V by 1 base and J by 2 bases, and 11 bases separated the two germline ends. From germline, CDR1 is SGHAT and CDR2 FQNNGV.

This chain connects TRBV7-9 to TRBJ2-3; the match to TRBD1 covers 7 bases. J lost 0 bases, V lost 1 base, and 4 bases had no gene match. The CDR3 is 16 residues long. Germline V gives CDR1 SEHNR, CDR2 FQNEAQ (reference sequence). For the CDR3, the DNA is TGTGCCAGCAGCTTAGTCTGGGACAGAAGCACAGATACGCAGTATTTT. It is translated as CASSLVWDRSTDTQYF.

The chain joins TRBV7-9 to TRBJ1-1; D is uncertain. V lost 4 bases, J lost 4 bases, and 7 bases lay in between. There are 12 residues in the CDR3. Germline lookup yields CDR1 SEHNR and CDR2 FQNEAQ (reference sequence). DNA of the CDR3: TGTGCCAGCAGCTCCAAGGGCACTGAAGCTTTCTTT. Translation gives CASSSKGTEAFF.